The 27 T cell receptor beta chains below were found in one sample sequenced in a study of regulatory T cells in long-lasting Graves disease. Noted time point: newly diagnosed GD, antithyroid drugs for less than 3 months. Construction of the TCR library relied on RNA isolated from PBMCs. In building TCR beta libraries, iRepertoire HTBI primers were used together with Arm-PCR of CDR3 regions. TCRdb called the multiplex PCR reads again in MiXCR, with one record for every CDR3 protein. This table holds around 480,000 distinct CDR3 sequences, 15% to 20% found once. These data were likewise used in another study, on T cells in Graves' hyperthyroidism and ophthalmopathy.

The specimen comprised peripheral blood mononuclear cells (PBMCs), sampled at new diagnosis, from a patient treated with antithyroid drugs. These receptors were obtained from a woman aged 35-65 years with Graves disease.

This chain uses TRBV28 with TRBJ2-1; D remains ambiguous. The CDR3 contains 15 residues. Germline lookup yields CDR1 MDHEN and CDR2 SYDVKM. Trimming left V 8 bases short and J 2 bases short, with 16 bases between. CDR3 nucleotides: TGTGCCAGCGTCCCGCCGCTATCTACCTACAATGAGCAGTTCTTC. This gives the protein CASVPPLSTYNEQFF.

This clonotype was seen more than once but under ten times. This may come from a read error, since a much larger clone is one base off. The chain is built from TRBV2 and TRBJ1-1, with D possibly matching TRBD1 (6 bases). This CDR3 spans 14 amino acids. Per the germline V gene, CDR1 is SNHLY and CDR2 is FYNNEI. The CDR3 DNA is TGTGCCGGCAGAGTTGACAGGCCAAACACTGAAGCTTTCTTT. This sequence encodes CAGRVDRPNTEAFF. Variable domain in full (rest from reference TRBV2 and TRBJ1-1): EPEVTQTPSHQVTQMGQEVILRCVPISNHLYFYWYRQILGQKVEFLVSFYNNEISEKSEIFDDQFSVERPDGSNFTLKIRSTKLEDSAMYFCAGRVDRPNTEAFFGQGTRLTVV.

This clonotype was detected a few times. The chain combines TRBV20-1 with TRBJ1-6; D call uncertain. Trimming cost V 6 bases and J 6 bases, with 15 bases left between them. Germline V lookup: CDR1 DFQATT, CDR2 SNEGSKA (reference sequence). The CDR3 is 14 amino acids. The CDR3 DNA reads as TGCAGTGCGCTTCCGGGAGGTATTAATTCACCCCTCCACTTT. This codes for CSALPGGINSPLHF.

The genes are TRBV6-5 and TRBJ1-3; D unresolved. CDR3 length equals 16 residues. V was shortened by 4 bases and J by 1 base, with 14 bases between the two germline ends. Germline CDR1 reads MNHEY; CDR2 reads SVGAGI. CDR3 coding DNA: TGTGCCAGCAGTTTACCGCCTCGAGGGTCTGGAAACACCATATATTTT. The encoded protein is CASSLPPRGSGNTIYF.

Concerning this clonotype: This sequence may be a read error, since a much larger clone differs from it by one base. This rearrangement joins TRBV14 to TRBJ1-6; D ambiguous. CDR1 and CDR2 from the germline V gene are SGHDN and FVKESK. The CDR3 consists of 14 residues. V shed 5 bases and J shed 5 bases, with 10 bases lying between them. The CDR3 region has the DNA TGTGCCAGCAGCTCCGGGGAGAATAATTCACCCCTCCACTTT. Residues: CASSSGENNSPLHF. Based on the CDR3 plus reference TRBV14 and TRBJ1-6, the full variable domain is EAGVTQFPSHSVIEKGQTVTLRCDPISGHDNLYWYRRVMGKEIKFLLHFVKESKQDESGMPNNRFLAERTGGTYSTLKVQPAELEDSGVYFCASSSGENNSPLHFGNGTRLTVT.

This clonotype occurred a few times. CDR3 loop: CASSYPDRAYEQYF. CDR3 DNA: TGTGCCAGCAGCTACCCCGACCGAGCCTACGAGCAGTACTTC. The genes are TRBV7-9 and TRBJ2-7; D not certain. The V gene lost 4 bases and the J gene lost 2 bases, with 12 bases spanning the gap. The CDR3 covers 14 residues. CDR1 is SEHNR and CDR2 is FQNEAQ in the germline V gene (reference sequence).

The table lists this clonotype with a few counts. The chain links TRBV10-3 to TRBJ1-2; D may be TRBD1 (5 bases). CDR3 size: 13 residues. Germline CDR1 ENHRY, CDR2 SYGVKD. The V end lost 0 bases, the J end lost 7 bases, and 9 bases lay between the germline ends. CDR3 nucleotide sequence: TGTGCCATCAGTGAGTCACAGGTATCTGGCTACACCTTC. This gives the protein CAISESQVSGYTF.

As for this clonotype: With a much larger clone just one base away, this may be a read error. The chain combines TRBV6-2 or TRBV6-3 with TRBJ2-5, with a tentative D call TRBD1 (5 bases). Judging by the DNA end, TRBJ2-1 fits better; the J call may be wrong. This CDR3 is built from 15 residues. CDR1 is MNHEY and CDR2 is SVGEGT in the germline V gene. The CDR3 protein is CASSESQGSYDEQFF. The CDR3 nucleotides read TGTGCCAGCAGTGAAAGCCAGGGTTCCTACGATGAGCAGTTCTTC.

This clonotype was seen repeatedly, ten times or more. V gene TRBV6-2 or TRBV6-3 combines with J gene TRBJ2-3, with 8 bases that match TRBD2. J gave up 4 bases and V 6 bases, and 12 bases lay outside the gene matches. In germline, CDR1 is MNHEY, CDR2 SVGEGT. The CDR3 contains 16 residues. CDR3 DNA sequence: TGTGCCAGCAGGGCCGAGGCCGGGGGGGCATCAGATACGCAGTATTTT. This translates into CASRAEAGGASDTQYF.

This clonotype was detected only once. This chain uses TRBV10-3 with TRBJ2-3; TRBD2 is a possible D gene (7 bases). Germline loops: CDR1 ENHRY, CDR2 SYGVKD. The CDR3 consists of 12 residues. V was clipped by 11 bases and J by 3 bases, with 12 bases between them. The CDR3 region has the DNA TGTGCCGGGGGGGGCCGGACAGATACGCAGTATTTT. Its translation is CAGGGRTDTQYF.

The chain uses TRBV12-3 or TRBV12-4 and TRBJ2-5; 8 positions match TRBD2. This CDR3 comprises 15 residues. V dropped 3 bases and J dropped 6; count of bases not matched to a gene: 9. The CDR3 sequence is CASSLGGGQVKTQYF. CDR3 DNA: TGTGCCAGCAGTTTGGGCGGGGGGCAAGTGAAGACCCAGTACTTC.

At least ten counts were recorded for this clonotype. The rearrangement uses TRBV7-9 and TRBJ2-5; 8 nucleotides line up with TRBD1. Looked up from germline, CDR1 is SEHNR and CDR2 is FQNEAQ (reference sequence). The CDR3 has 14 residues. The ends lost 3 bases at V and 2 bases at J; junction bases unmatched: 2. This CDR3 reads CASSFWTGQETQYF. CDR3 in DNA: TGTGCCAGCAGCTTCTGGACAGGGCAAGAGACCCAGTACTTC.

This clonotype was observed at least ten times. The genes are TRBV5-6 and TRBJ2-3; 10 bases are a match to TRBD2. The ends lost 5 bases at V and 4 bases at J; junction bases unmatched: 4. Germline values: CDR1 SGHDT, CDR2 YYEEEE. The CDR3 contains 14 residues. The CDR3 DNA is TGTGCCAGCAGTAACGGACTAGCGGCAGATACGCAGTATTTT. Translated: CASSNGLAADTQYF.

V gene TRBV29-1 combines with J gene TRBJ2-7; D remains ambiguous. The CDR3 extends over 13 amino acids. Germline V lookup: CDR1 SQVTM, CDR2 ANQGSEA. The ends were cut back, 5 bases at V and 1 base at J, with 12 bases in the middle. CDR3 residues: CSVRDLGSYEQYF. Here the CDR3 DNA reads TGCAGCGTTAGGGATCTCGGATCCTACGAGCAGTACTTC.

In this sample, this clonotype turned up many times. The rearrangement uses TRBV11-2 and TRBJ2-1; tentatively, D is TRBD1 (6 bases). Germline V gives CDR1 SGHAT, CDR2 FQNNGV. The CDR3 runs to 15 residues. V was cut by 7 bases and J by 3 bases, with 16 bases left in between. CDR3 loop: CASIPIRGYYNEQFF. The DNA of the CDR3 is TGTGCCAGCATCCCCATCAGGGGCTACTACAATGAGCAGTTCTTC.

This CDR3 reads CSANDATTPITGNEQFF. CDR3 coding DNA: TGCAGTGCAAACGACGCCACGACTCCGATCACCGGCAATGAGCAGTTCTTC. This chain links TRBV20-1 with TRBJ2-1; D is unresolved. In germline, CDR1 is DFQATT, CDR2 SNEGSKA (reference sequence). This CDR3 spans 17 amino acids. V lost 6 bases and J 6 bases, leaving 27 bases between the germline ends.

The sample holds many counts of this clonotype. The chain has TRBV18 and TRBJ2-4; no clear D gene. CDR1 is KGHSH and CDR2 is LQKENI in the germline V gene. The CDR3 is made up of 11 amino acids. Trimming stripped 2 bases from V and 7 bases from J, with 3 bases between. Here the CDR3 DNA reads TGTGCCAGCTCACCAGGGAACATTCAGTACTTC. It yields the protein CASSPGNIQYF.

This clonotype has a handful of counts. V is TRBV6-1 and J is TRBJ2-1; TRBD2 matches 8 bases. This CDR3 is built from 15 residues. The V and J ends lost 7 bases and 2 bases, in that order; junction bases with no gene match: 7. Germline assignment: CDR1 MNHNS and CDR2 SASEGT. CDR3 sequence reads: CASTTGGGAYNEQFF. The CDR3 region has the DNA TGTGCCAGCACCACCGGGGGGGGCGCCTACAATGAGCAGTTCTTC.

This clonotype was seen ten or more times. The gene calls are TRBV2 and TRBJ2-1, with TRBD1 matching over 7 bases. The CDR3 spans 13 residues. Losses at the gene ends were 7 bases for V and 5 bases for J; bases not matched to a gene: 5. From germline, CDR1 is SNHLY and CDR2 FYNNEI. The CDR3 DNA is TGTGCCAGCACACAGGGGCCTGACAATGAGCAGTTCTTC. Translation gives CASTQGPDNEQFF.

This clonotype was recorded at least ten times. This chain connects TRBV9 to TRBJ2-5, with 9 bases identical to TRBD2. Germline trimming cut 0 bases from V and 4 bases from J; bases unmatched to any gene: 10. Germline V gene lookup returns CDR1 SGDLS and CDR2 YYNGEE. CDR3 length: 17 amino acids. The CDR3 reads CASSVGARAGGIETQYF. In DNA form, the CDR3 reads TGTGCCAGCAGCGTAGGTGCCCGAGCGGGGGGCATAGAGACCCAGTACTTC.

This clonotype came up a few times. V is TRBV19 and J is TRBJ2-2; D perhaps matches TRBD1 (6 bases). The CDR3 has 14 amino acids. Germline V gene data show CDR1 as LNHDA and CDR2 as SQIVND (reference sequence). Trimming pared 6 bases from V and 1 base from J, leaving 9 bases between. Written as DNA, the CDR3 is TGTGCCAGTAGAACGGGACAGAACACCGGGGAGCTGTTTTTT. Encoded protein: CASRTGQNTGELFF.

This clonotype occurred many times. The gene calls are TRBV7-9 and TRBJ1-6; TRBD1 is a possible D gene (6 bases). CDR3 size: 16 residues. The ends were cut back, 1 base at V and 5 bases at J, with 12 bases in the middle. The V gene's germline CDR1 is SEHNR and CDR2 FQNEAQ (reference sequence). The CDR3 is CASSLERTENNSPLHF. In nucleotides, the CDR3 is TGTGCCAGCAGCTTAGAGCGGACAGAGAATAATTCACCCCTCCACTTT.

This clonotype was observed a few times. V and J are TRBV5-1 and TRBJ1-3; D is possibly TRBD1 (5 bases). V was cut by 2 bases and J by 0 bases, with 9 bases left in between. Germline values: CDR1 SGHRS, CDR2 YFSETQ. The CDR3 has 15 amino acids. CDR3 residues: CASSFTGDSGNTIYF. CDR3 nucleotide sequence: TGCGCCAGCAGCTTCACAGGCGACTCTGGAAACACCATATATTTT.

This clonotype was counted many times. This rearrangement joins TRBV11-2 to TRBJ2-1; D perhaps matches TRBD2 (5 bases). The germline V and J ends were trimmed by 4 bases and 4 bases, with 14 bases remaining between them. Germline loops: CDR1 SGHAT, CDR2 FQNNGV. The CDR3 is made up of 15 amino acids. The CDR3 protein is CASSSYGVGYNEQFF. CDR3 DNA sequence: TGTGCCAGCAGCTCATACGGGGTCGGATACAATGAGCAGTTCTTC.

In its sample, this clonotype was seen many times. The chain recombines TRBV11-3 with TRBJ1-5, with 8 positions matching TRBD1. In germline, CDR1 is SGHNT, CDR2 YENEEA. V lost 5 bases to trimming and J lost 8 bases; unmatched junction nucleotides: 5. This CDR3 region has 13 residues. Here the CDR3 DNA reads TGTGCCAGCAGCCAGGGGGCCTACGAGCCCCAGCATTTT. It encodes CASSQGAYEPQHF. The full variable domain, in which reference TRBV11-3 and TRBJ1-5 provide the parts outside the CDR3, is EAGVVQSPRYKIIEKKQPVAFWCNPISGHNTLYWYLQNLGQGPELLIRYENEEAVDDSQLPKDRFSAERLKGVDSTLKIQPAELGDSAVYLCASSQGAYEPQHFGDGTRLSIL.

This clonotype was seen many times. J is TRBJ1-3 and V is TRBV11-3, with a weak D call TRBD1 (6 bases). In germline, CDR1 is SGHNT, CDR2 YENEEA. This CDR3 is 16 amino acids long. V lost 1 base and J 2 bases, leaving 12 bases between the germline ends. The CDR3 loop is CASSLVGGETGNTIYF. The CDR3 DNA reads as TGTGCCAGCAGCTTAGTCGGGGGCGAAACTGGAAACACCATATATTTT.

This clonotype was observed many times. The chain recombines TRBV11-2 with TRBJ2-7; D may correspond to TRBD1 or TRBD2 (5 bases each). The CDR3 extends over 13 amino acids. Trimming shortened V by 4 bases and J by 7 bases, and 14 bases separated the two germline ends. The germline CDR1 and CDR2 sequences are SGHAT and FQNNGV. CDR3 coding DNA: TGTGCCAGCAGCTACTCGGGGACCCCAGAGCAGTACTTC. This codes for CASSYSGTPEQYF.